This T cell receptor (beta chain) was recovered during a study of response to subunit inactivated influenza vaccine listed by TCRdb under 2018. About the study as a whole: Deep quantitative profiling of the T cell receptor repertoire was used in the study to follow responses to a trivalent subunit inactivated influenza vaccine.

Broader findings and caveats from the paper: The authors proposed that each seasonal influenza vaccination may bring in only a limited number of new T cells.

Libraries were prepared through RT-PCR. The sequencing machine was an Illumina HiSeq 2500. Using fastp at Q25 and MiXCR, TCRdb reprocessed the public reads and kept productive beta chains. Entries that share a CDR3 protein sequence are merged under the most common genes and DNA. This sample comprises more than 450,000 distinct CDR3 sequences, 12% of them detected only once. The ten largest account for about a tenth of the sample. Unmatched junction bases come to 3, with V trimmed by 4 bases and J by 1 base. The CDR3 goes from the cysteine to the phenylalanine over 15 residues. Only the CDR3 portion is preserved as DNA: 45 bases, with reading frame beginning at the first base. CDR1 and CDR2, per the germline V gene, are SGHAT and FQNNGV. This clonotype came up a few times. Its target antigen remains unknown. No clone much larger than this one lies a single base away; base qualities are absent.

The TCR originated in a man in his forties or fifties who received an inactivated influenza vaccine. Donor details come from another sample of the same person, matched by shared clones. The V and J segments used are TRBV11-2 and TRBJ2-4, and TRBD1 aligns with 8 junction nucleotides. Sequenced here: PBMCs from blood, sampled on the day of vaccination. The nucleotides read TGTGCCAGCAGCTCTCAGGGGGCGGCCAAAAACATTCAGTACTTC. The encoded protein is CASSSQGAAKNIQYF.